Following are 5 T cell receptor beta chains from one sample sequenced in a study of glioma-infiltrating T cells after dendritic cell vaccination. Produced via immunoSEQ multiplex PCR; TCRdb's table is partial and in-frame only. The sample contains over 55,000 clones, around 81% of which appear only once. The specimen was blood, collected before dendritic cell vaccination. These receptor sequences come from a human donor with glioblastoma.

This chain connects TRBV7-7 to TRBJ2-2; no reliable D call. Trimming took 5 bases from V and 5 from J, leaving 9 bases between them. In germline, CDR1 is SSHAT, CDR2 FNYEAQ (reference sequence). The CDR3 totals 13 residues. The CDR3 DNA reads TGTGCCAGCAGCGACCGGCGGACCGGGGAGCTGTTTTTT. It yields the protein CASSDRRTGELFF. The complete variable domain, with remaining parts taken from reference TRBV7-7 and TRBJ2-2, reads GAGVSQSPRYKVTKRGQDVTLRCDPISSHATLYWYQQALGQGPEFLTYFNYEAQPDKSGLPSDRFSAERPEGSISTLTIQRTEQRDSAMYRCASSDRRTGELFFGEGSRLTVL.

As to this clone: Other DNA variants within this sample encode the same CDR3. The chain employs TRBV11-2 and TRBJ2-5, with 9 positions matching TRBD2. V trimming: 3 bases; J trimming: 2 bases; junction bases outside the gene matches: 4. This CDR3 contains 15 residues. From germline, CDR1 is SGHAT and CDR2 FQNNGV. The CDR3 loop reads CASSLGLAGQETQYF. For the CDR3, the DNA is TGTGCCAGCAGCTTGGGGCTAGCGGGGCAAGAGACCCAGTACTTC. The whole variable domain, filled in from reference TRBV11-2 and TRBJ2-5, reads EAGVAQSPRYKIIEKRQSVAFWCNPISGHATLYWYQQILGQGPKLLIQFQNNGVVDDSQLPKDRFSAERLKGVDSTLKIQPAKLEDSAVYLCASSLGLAGQETQYFGPGTRLLVL.

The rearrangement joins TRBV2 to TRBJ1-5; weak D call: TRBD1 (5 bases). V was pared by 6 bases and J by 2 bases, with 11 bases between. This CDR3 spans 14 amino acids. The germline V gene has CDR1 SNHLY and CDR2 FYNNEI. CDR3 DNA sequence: TGTGCCAGCAGCGATCGACAGCGCAATCAGCCCCAGCATTTT. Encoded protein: CASSDRQRNQPQHF.

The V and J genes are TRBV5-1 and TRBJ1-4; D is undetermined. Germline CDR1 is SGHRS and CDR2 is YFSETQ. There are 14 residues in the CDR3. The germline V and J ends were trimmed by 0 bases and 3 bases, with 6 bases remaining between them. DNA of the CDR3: TGCGCCAGCAGCTTGGGGCAGTCTAATGAAAAACTGTTTTTT. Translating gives CASSLGQSNEKLFF.

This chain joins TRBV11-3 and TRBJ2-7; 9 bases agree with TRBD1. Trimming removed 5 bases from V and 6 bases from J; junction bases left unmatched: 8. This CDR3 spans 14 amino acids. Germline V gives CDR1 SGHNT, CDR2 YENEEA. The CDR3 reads CASSLGRTGAEQYF. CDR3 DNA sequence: TGTGCCAGCAGCCTGGGCCGGACAGGGGCCGAGCAGTACTTC.